The clone carrying this TCR beta chain was seen more than once but under ten times. V was trimmed by 2 bases and J by 8 bases, leaving 12 bases between them. The germline V gene has CDR1 KGHDR and CDR2 SFDVKD. The CDR3 is 14 amino acids. Combining a sample-barcoded 5' primer with a J-beta primer mix, a second PCR ran for about 7 to 11 cycles. Unique molecular identifiers of 12 random nucleotides labeled each cDNA. Sequencing yielded, for each sample, at least 2.5 million paired-end reads carrying CDR3. TCRdb recomputed calls from the 5' RACE reads with MiXCR, one row per CDR3 protein. The sample has some 1.5 million distinct CDR3 sequences, approximately 28% seen once. This specimen belongs to a study of blood T cells in healthy people across ages.

This TCR derives from a woman aged 25 to 39 in good health. This sequence joins TRBV24-1 and TRBJ2-1; D possibly corresponds to TRBD1 (5 bases). Sequenced: blood. The CDR3 sequence is CATSDSQGLYEQFF. Written as DNA, the CDR3 is TGTGCCACCAGTGATTCTCAGGGTTTGTATGAGCAGTTCTTC.